This T cell receptor (beta chain) is from a study of T cells after yellow fever vaccination. The study, taken as a whole, reports: The secondary response peaked faster, at day 5 versus 15, but was weaker. Clones from primary vaccination mostly reappeared after the booster (around 97% CD4, over 85% CD8).

Researchers made TCR cDNA using 5'RACE template switching, and this step added a universal primer site and UMIs. TCRdb reprocessed the 5' RACE reads via MiXCR and lists one record per CDR3 protein. The profile shows 550,000 to 750,000 distinct CDR3 sequences, 13% of them singletons. V shed 0 bases and J 5 bases; nucleotides not matched to a gene: 7. Germline CDR1 reads DFQATT; CDR2 reads SNEGSKA (reference sequence). This CDR3 has 16 residues. To note about this clonotype: Its specificity is not known.

The chain couples TRBV20-1 to TRBJ2-1; TRBD1 matches at 10 bases. This TCR was recovered from a man younger than 45 who received the YFV17D yellow fever vaccine. The sample here was PBMCs, taken on the day of the yellow fever booster vaccination. The CDR3 loop reads CSARDDLGTGDNEQFF. CDR3 coding DNA: TGCAGTGCTAGAGATGACCTCGGGACAGGGGACAATGAGCAGTTCTTC.